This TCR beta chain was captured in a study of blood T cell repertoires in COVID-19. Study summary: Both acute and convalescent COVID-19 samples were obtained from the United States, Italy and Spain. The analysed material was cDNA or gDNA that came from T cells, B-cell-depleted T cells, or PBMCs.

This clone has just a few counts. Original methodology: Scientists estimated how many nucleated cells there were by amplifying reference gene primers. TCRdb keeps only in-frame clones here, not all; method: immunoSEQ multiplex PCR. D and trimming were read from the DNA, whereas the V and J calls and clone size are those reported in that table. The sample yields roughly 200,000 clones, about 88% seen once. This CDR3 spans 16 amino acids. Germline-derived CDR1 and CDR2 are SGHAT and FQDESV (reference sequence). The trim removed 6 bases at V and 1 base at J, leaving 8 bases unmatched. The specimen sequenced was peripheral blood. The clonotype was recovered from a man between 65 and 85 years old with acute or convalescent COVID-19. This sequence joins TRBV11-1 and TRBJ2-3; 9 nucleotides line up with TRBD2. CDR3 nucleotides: TGTGCCAGCAGTATTGGGCTAGCGGGACGCACAGATACGCAGTATTTT. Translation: CASSIGLAGRTDTQYF.